Below, 26 T cell receptor beta chains from the same sample are listed, as sequenced in a study of T cell responses to AZD1222 COVID-19 vaccine. The protocol was immunoSEQ multiplex PCR, while the TCRdb copy is restricted to in-frame clones and leaves out a portion. This sample has roughly 100,000 clones; almost 90% occur once, and the top ten carry about 5%. The sample consisted of peripheral blood, taken on day 0 of AZD1222 vaccination. These receptors all come from an adult in good health.

This clone has only a few counts. This chain connects TRBV11-3 to TRBJ2-7; 13 bases match TRBD2. Germline values: CDR1 SGHNT, CDR2 YENEEA. The CDR3 has 15 amino acids. V lost 5 bases to trimming and J lost 6 bases; unmatched junction nucleotides: 7. The CDR3 bases are TGTGCCAGCAGCCTCGGGACTAGCGGGAAGTCCGAGCAGTACTTC. Protein product: CASSLGTSGKSEQYF.

The chain links TRBV10-3 to TRBJ2-5; a possible D gene is TRBD1 (5 bases). Deletions cut 3 bases from V and 2 bases from J, with 7 bases between. This CDR3 comprises 13 residues. Germline loops: CDR1 ENHRY, CDR2 SYGVKD. CDR3 in DNA: TGTGCCATCAGTGATCAGGGTCAAGAGACCCAGTACTTC. This encodes CAISDQGQETQYF.

The chain joins TRBV7-3 to TRBJ2-6; tentatively, D is TRBD1 or TRBD2 (5 bases each). V was cut by 5 bases and J by 4 bases, with 12 bases left in between. The CDR3 length is 15 residues. Germline V gene lookup returns CDR1 SGHTA and CDR2 FQGTGA. The CDR3 DNA reads as TGTGCCAGCAGCCCCTACGGGACCGGGGCCAACGTCCTGACTTTC. Translated, it gives CASSPYGTGANVLTF. The whole variable domain, remainder taken from reference TRBV7-3 and TRBJ2-6, is GAGVSQTPSNKVTEKGKYVELRCDPISGHTALYWYRQSLGQGPEFLIYFQGTGAADDSGLPNDRFFAVRPEGSVSTLKIQRTERGDSAVYLCASSPYGTGANVLTFGAGSRLTVL.

The chain uses TRBV3-1 (or the pseudogene TRBV3-2) and TRBJ1-1; D is unresolved. This CDR3 is built from 13 residues. Germline V gene sequence: CDR1 LGHDT, CDR2 YNNKEL (reference sequence). V gave up 2 bases and J gave up 1 base, with 5 bases separating them. Here the CDR3 reads CASSQSRNTEAFF. DNA for the CDR3: TGTGCCAGCAGCCAATCCAGGAACACTGAAGCTTTCTTT.

The V call is TRBV28, the J call TRBJ1-5, with TRBD1 matching over 10 bases. CDR3 length equals 16 residues. Germline V gene lookup returns CDR1 MDHEN and CDR2 SYDVKM. J was trimmed by 0 bases and V by 5 bases; bases with no gene match: 4. The CDR3 protein is CASSPRQGASNQPQHF. As DNA, the CDR3 is TGTGCCAGCAGTCCCCGACAGGGGGCTAGCAATCAGCCCCAGCATTTT.

The CDR3 region is CASSYRDRAGYTF. The CDR3 DNA reads as TGTGCCAGCAGCTACCGGGACAGGGCCGGCTACACCTTC. V and J are TRBV6-5 and TRBJ1-2; 9 nucleotides match TRBD1. Germline V gene data show CDR1 as MNHEY and CDR2 as SVGAGI. This CDR3 comprises 13 residues. V was pared by 6 bases and J by 8 bases, with 7 bases of the junction left unmatched.

The J gene is TRBJ2-1, the V gene TRBV7-3; D could derive from TRBD1 or TRBD2 (5 bases each). Trimming removed 5 bases at V and 4 bases at J, with 18 bases between. The germline V gene encodes CDR1 SGHTA and CDR2 FQGTGA. The CDR3 totals 16 residues. The CDR3 region has the DNA TGTGCCAGCAGCCTTTACCGGGACCCCTCTTACAATGAGCAGTTCTTC. This gives the protein CASSLYRDPSYNEQFF. Full variable domain (remainder filled in from reference TRBV7-3 and TRBJ2-1): GAGVSQTPSNKVTEKGKYVELRCDPISGHTALYWYRQSLGQGPEFLIYFQGTGAADDSGLPNDRFFAVRPEGSVSTLKIQRTERGDSAVYLCASSLYRDPSYNEQFFGPGTRLTVL.

The chain carries TRBV7-3 and TRBJ1-6, with a weak D call TRBD1 (6 bases). In germline, CDR1 is SGHTA, CDR2 FQGTGA. The CDR3 sequence is 15 residues long. Trimming took 4 bases from V and 8 from J, leaving 15 bases between them. CDR3 nucleotides: TGTGCCAGCAGCTCCTCAGGGGTGGCGGATTCACCCCTCCACTTT. As protein: CASSSSGVADSPLHF.

The rearrangement joins TRBV29-1 to TRBJ1-4; the match to TRBD1 covers 9 bases. The CDR3 consists of 15 residues. Germline lookup yields CDR1 SQVTM and CDR2 ANQGSEA. V lost 1 base, J lost 1 base, and 1 base stayed unmatched. The CDR3 bases are TGCAGCGTTGAAGGACAGGGGGGAACTAATGAAAAACTGTTTTTT. Encoded protein: CSVEGQGGTNEKLFF. The variable domain in full, with the rest retrieved from reference TRBV29-1 and TRBJ1-4, is SAVISQKPSRDICQRGTSLTIQCQVDSQVTMMFWYRQQPGQSLTLIATANQGSEATYESGFVIDKFPISRPNLTFSTLTVSNMSPEDSSIYLCSVEGQGGTNEKLFFGSGTQLSVL.

The chain carries TRBV29-1 and TRBJ2-1, with no clear D. Trimming removed 0 bases from V and 0 bases from J, with 18 bases in between. Looked up from germline, CDR1 is SQVTM and CDR2 is ANQGSEA. CDR3 length equals 18 residues. In DNA, the CDR3 is TGCAGCGTTGAAGATCGACTGGTCGGCGAGAGCTCCTACAATGAGCAGTTCTTC. As protein: CSVEDRLVGESSYNEQFF.

The chain links TRBV12-3 or TRBV12-4 to TRBJ1-2; no firm D call. With 0 bases removed from V and 6 bases from J, the gap between germline ends came to 8 bases. This CDR3 is 13 amino acids long. The CDR3 protein is CASSLALHDGYTF. The DNA of the CDR3 is TGTGCCAGCAGTTTAGCGCTGCACGATGGCTACACCTTC.

V gene TRBV2 combines with J gene TRBJ1-2; tentatively, D is TRBD1 (5 bases). Trimming took off 9 bases at V and 2 bases at J, with 19 bases between the two ends. Per germline, CDR1 SNHLY and CDR2 FYNNEI. The CDR3 length is 15 residues. The CDR3: CASARGAGENYGYTF. CDR3 nucleotides: TGTGCCAGTGCCCGAGGGGCAGGAGAAAACTATGGCTACACCTTC.

The V gene is TRBV7-3, the J gene TRBJ2-2; perhaps D is TRBD1 or TRBD2 (6 bases each). The CDR3 length is 14 residues. Per the germline V gene, CDR1 is SGHTA and CDR2 is FQGTGA. Between the trimmed V and J ends, which lost 5 bases and 7 bases, there was a span of 14 bases. CDR3: CASSAGLTGGELFF. The CDR3, as DNA: TGTGCCAGCAGCGCGGGACTGACAGGCGGGGAGCTGTTTTTT.

The chain recombines TRBV7-6 with TRBJ1-6; 7 positions match TRBD1. Germline CDR1 SGHVS, CDR2 FNYEAQ. V dropped 0 bases and J dropped 7; count of bases not matched to a gene: 3. The CDR3 has 15 amino acids. CDR3 amino acids: CASSLALRGNSPLHF. In nucleotides, the CDR3 is TGTGCCAGCAGCTTAGCGCTCAGGGGGAATTCACCCCTCCACTTT.

V usage is TRBV19 and J usage is TRBJ2-5, with D possibly matching TRBD2 (5 bases). The CDR3 totals 13 residues. The V gene lost 5 bases and the J gene lost 1 base, with 8 bases spanning the gap. CDR1 is LNHDA, CDR2 SQIVND, per germline (reference sequence). The DNA for the CDR3 is TGTGCCAGTAGTCCCCGGGGCCAAGAGACCCAGTACTTC. Its protein is CASSPRGQETQYF. Using reference TRBV19 and TRBJ2-5 for the parts outside the CDR3, the full variable domain is DGGITQSPKYLFRKEGQNVTLSCEQNLNHDAMYWYRQDPGQGLRLIYYSQIVNDFQKGDIAEGYSVSREKKESFPLTVTSAQKNPTAFYLCASSPRGQETQYFGPGTRLLVL.

This chain links TRBV20-1 with TRBJ2-1; either TRBD1 or TRBD2 may fit D (6 bases each). The germline V and J ends were trimmed by 5 bases and 14 bases, with 16 bases remaining between them. Germline V CDR1 and CDR2: DFQATT, SNEGSKA (reference sequence). The CDR3 sequence is 11 residues long. CDR3 DNA sequence: TGCAGTGCTCTGGGGGGCGAGCGTGAGTTCTTC. It encodes CSALGGEREFF.

This clone is a singleton in its sample. This chain connects TRBV7-8 to TRBJ1-3; D gene unclear. Trimming left V 6 bases short and J 0 bases short, with 12 bases between. This CDR3 has 15 residues. Germline loops: CDR1 SGHVS, CDR2 FQNEAQ. The CDR3 sequence is CASRSSGNSGNTIYF. Here the CDR3 DNA reads TGTGCCAGCAGATCCTCGGGAAACTCTGGAAACACCATATATTTT.

This clone was observed once. This chain uses TRBV5-1 with TRBJ1-2; D possibly corresponds to TRBD1 (5 bases). The CDR3 is made up of 17 amino acids. Trimming left V 4 bases short and J 6 bases short, with 25 bases between. Germline V gene sequence: CDR1 SGHRS, CDR2 YFSETQ. The CDR3 nucleotides read TGCGCCAGCAGCGACGTTACCTTTCGTGGGGCCTTTGATGGCTACACCTTC. Translating it yields CASSDVTFRGAFDGYTF.

The gene calls are TRBV11-2 and TRBJ2-2; D uncertain. Trimming took off 3 bases at V and 5 bases at J, with 4 bases between the two ends. The CDR3 totals 12 residues. Germline-derived CDR1 and CDR2 are SGHAT and FQNNGV. This CDR3 reads CASSLVTGELFF. Written as DNA, the CDR3 is TGTGCCAGCAGCTTGGTTACCGGGGAGCTGTTTTTT.

This clone occurred once. V and J are TRBV23-1 and TRBJ1-4, with D unclear. TRBV23-1 is given ORF status, its function remaining uncertain. This CDR3 comprises 13 residues. V lost 3 bases and J lost 7, with 9 bases in between. The CDR3 nucleotides read TGCGCCAGCAGTCACCGGGCGGGTGAAAAACTGTTTTTT. Translated, it gives CASSHRAGEKLFF.

This clone was found once. The V and J genes are TRBV7-8 and TRBJ2-5; D possibly corresponds to TRBD2 (5 bases). This CDR3 is built from 14 residues. Per germline, CDR1 SGHVS and CDR2 FQNEAQ. Trimming shortened V by 5 bases and J by 7 bases, and 17 bases separated the two germline ends. The CDR3 loop is CASSPGLGSGTQYF. CDR3 bases: TGTGCCAGCAGCCCGGGTCTTGGGAGCGGGACCCAGTACTTC.

The chain employs TRBV7-2 and TRBJ2-1; 8 nucleotides match TRBD2. V was clipped by 3 bases and J by 0 bases; unmatched bases: 1. CDR3 length: 15 amino acids. CDR1 and CDR2 from the germline V gene are SGHTA and FQGNSA. CDR3 DNA sequence: TGTGCCAGCAGCTTGAGCGGGAGCTCCTACAATGAGCAGTTCTTC. Its protein is CASSLSGSSYNEQFF. Filled out from reference TRBV7-2 and TRBJ2-1, the complete variable domain reads GAGVSQSPSNKVTEKGKDVELRCDPISGHTALYWYRQSLGQGLEFLIYFQGNSAPDKSGLPSDRFSAERTGGSVSTLTIQRTQQEDSAVYLCASSLSGSSYNEQFFGPGTRLTVL.

The V and J genes are TRBV29-1 and TRBJ2-3; a weak D match, TRBD2 (6 bases). Germline V gene data show CDR1 as SQVTM and CDR2 as ANQGSEA. Trimming cost V 4 bases and J 0 bases, with 11 bases left between them. The CDR3 has 14 residues. CDR3: CSVGGVGSTDTQYF. The CDR3 DNA reads as TGCAGCGTTGGGGGGGTTGGGAGCACAGATACGCAGTATTTT.

V usage is TRBV19 and J usage is TRBJ1-5; weak D call: TRBD1 (5 bases). The CDR3 is 15 residues long. V lost 7 bases and J lost 1, with 14 bases in between. The germline gives CDR1 LNHDA, CDR2 SQIVND (reference sequence). The chain's CDR3 is CASNQGGGSNQPQHF. The DNA of the CDR3 is TGTGCCAGTAACCAAGGCGGGGGAAGCAATCAGCCCCAGCATTTT.

CDR3 sequence: CATSREGARDTQYF. CDR3 DNA: TGTGCCACCAGCAGAGAGGGGGCGAGGGATACGCAGTATTTT. The chain couples TRBV15 to TRBJ2-3; possibly TRBD1 for D (6 bases). CDR1 is LNHNV and CDR2 is YYDKDF in the germline V gene (reference sequence). V shed 0 bases and J shed 6 bases, with 10 bases lying between them. The CDR3 is 14 amino acids. The full variable domain, in which reference TRBV15 and TRBJ2-3 provide the parts outside the CDR3, is DAMVIQNPRYQVTQFGKPVTLSCSQTLNHNVMYWYQQKSSQAPKLLFHYYDKDFNNEADTPDNFQSRRPNTSFCFLDIRSPGLGDTAMYLCATSREGARDTQYFGPGTRLTVL.

This clone appeared a few times. V and J are TRBV7-8 and TRBJ1-2; no definite D call. CDR3 size: 14 residues. Trimming shortened V by 1 base and J by 2 bases, and 8 bases separated the two germline ends. Germline V CDR1 and CDR2: SGHVS, FQNEAQ. CDR3 in amino acids: CASSLDGSNYGYTF. The DNA for the CDR3 is TGTGCCAGCAGCTTAGATGGCAGCAACTATGGCTACACCTTC.